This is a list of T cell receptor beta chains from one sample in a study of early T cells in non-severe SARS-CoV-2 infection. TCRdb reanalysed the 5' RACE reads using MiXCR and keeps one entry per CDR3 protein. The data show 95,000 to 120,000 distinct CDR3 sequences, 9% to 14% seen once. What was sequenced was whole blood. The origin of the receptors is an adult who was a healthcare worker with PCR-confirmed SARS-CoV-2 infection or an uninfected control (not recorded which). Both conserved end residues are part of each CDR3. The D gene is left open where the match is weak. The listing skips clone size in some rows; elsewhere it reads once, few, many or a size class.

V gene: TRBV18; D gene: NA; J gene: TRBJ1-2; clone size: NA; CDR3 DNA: TGTGCCAGCTCACCAGAGGTGACAGACGGCTACACCTTC; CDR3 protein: CASSPEVTDGYTF
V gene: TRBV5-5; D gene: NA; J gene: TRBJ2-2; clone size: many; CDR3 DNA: TGTGCCAGCAGCCCGTCGACAGGGGAGCTGTTTTTT; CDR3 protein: CASSPSTGELFF
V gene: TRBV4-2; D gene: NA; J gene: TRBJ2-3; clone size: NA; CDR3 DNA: TGTGCCAGCAGCCTAAGGGACCTTCCAGATACGCAGTATTTT; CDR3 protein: CASSLRDLPDTQYF
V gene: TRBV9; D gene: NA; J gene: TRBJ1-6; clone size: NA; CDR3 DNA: TGTGCCAGCAGCGTAGATACGAATTCACCCCTCCACTTT; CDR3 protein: CASSVDTNSPLHF
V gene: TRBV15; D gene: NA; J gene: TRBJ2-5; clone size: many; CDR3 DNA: TGTGCCACCAGCAGAGATGGGCAGGGTTGGTACTTC; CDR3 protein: CATSRDGQGWYF
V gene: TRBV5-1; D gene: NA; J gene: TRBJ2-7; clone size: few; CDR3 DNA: TGCGCCAGCAGCTTGGGCTGGGGACTCGCCCGTGATGAGCAGTACTTC; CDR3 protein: CASSLGWGLARDEQYF
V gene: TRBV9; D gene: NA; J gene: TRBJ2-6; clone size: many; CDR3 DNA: TGTGCCAGCAGCGTAGGCATGTCGCCCGAAAGCTCTGGGGCCAACGTCCTGACTTTC; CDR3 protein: CASSVGMSPESSGANVLTF
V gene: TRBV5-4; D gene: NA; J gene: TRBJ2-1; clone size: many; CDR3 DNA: TGTGCCAGCAGCTTGGCAATGACACCGAGCTCCTACAATGAGCAGTTCTTC; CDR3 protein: CASSLAMTPSSYNEQFF
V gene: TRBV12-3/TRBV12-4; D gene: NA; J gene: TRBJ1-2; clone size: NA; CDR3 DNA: TGTGCCAGCAGCAAGGACGGCAACTATGGCTACACCTTC; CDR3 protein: CASSKDGNYGYTF
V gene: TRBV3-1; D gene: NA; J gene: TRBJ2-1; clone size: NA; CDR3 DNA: TGTGCCAGCAGCCTCCGGGACGTAACCTACAATGAGCAGTTCTTC; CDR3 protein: CASSLRDVTYNEQFF
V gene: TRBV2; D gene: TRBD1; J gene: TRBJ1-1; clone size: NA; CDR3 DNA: TGTGCCAGCAGGACAGGGGAGATGAACACTGAAGCTTTCTTT; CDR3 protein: CASRTGEMNTEAFF
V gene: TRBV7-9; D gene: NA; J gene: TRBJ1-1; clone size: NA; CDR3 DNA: TGTGCCAGCATCGAGACCAGGGTCGGCACTGAAGCTTTCTTT; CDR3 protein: CASIETRVGTEAFF
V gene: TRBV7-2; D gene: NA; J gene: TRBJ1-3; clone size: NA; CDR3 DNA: TGTGCCAGCAGCTTAGACGGGGTAAACACCATATATTTT; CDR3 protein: CASSLDGVNTIYF
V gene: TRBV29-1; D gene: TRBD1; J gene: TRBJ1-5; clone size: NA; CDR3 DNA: TGCAGCGTTTCTACAGGGGAAAGGCAGCATTTT; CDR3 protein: CSVSTGERQHF
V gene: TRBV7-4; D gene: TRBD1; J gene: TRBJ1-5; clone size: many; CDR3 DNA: TGTGCCAGCAGCTTACGGACAGGGGTAGATCAGCCCCAGCATTTT; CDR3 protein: CASSLRTGVDQPQHF
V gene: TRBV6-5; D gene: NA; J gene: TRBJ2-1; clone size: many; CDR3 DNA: TGTGCCAGCAGTTCGGACTCGAGCTCCTACAATGAGCAGTTCTTC; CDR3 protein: CASSSDSSSYNEQFF
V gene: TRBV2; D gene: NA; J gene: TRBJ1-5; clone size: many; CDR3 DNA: TGTGCCAGCTCAAACCCAGCTAAACGAGGGCAGCCCCAGCATTTT; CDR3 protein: CASSNPAKRGQPQHF
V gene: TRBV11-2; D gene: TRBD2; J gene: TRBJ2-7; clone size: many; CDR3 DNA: TGTGCCAGCAGCTTCCCCAAGACTAGCGGGCGCTCCTACGAGCAGTACTTC; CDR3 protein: CASSFPKTSGRSYEQYF
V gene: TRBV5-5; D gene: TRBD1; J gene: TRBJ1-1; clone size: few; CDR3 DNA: TGTGCCAGCAGGACACTCGACAGGGAGCTAACGAACACTGAAGCTTTCTTT; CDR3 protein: CASRTLDRELTNTEAFF
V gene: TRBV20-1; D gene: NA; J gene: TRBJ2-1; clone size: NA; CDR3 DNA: TGCAGTGCTAGCGTTTACTCCTACAATGAGCAGTTCTTC; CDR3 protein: CSASVYSYNEQFF
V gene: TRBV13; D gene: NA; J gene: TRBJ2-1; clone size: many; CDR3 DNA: TGTGCCAGCAACCTCCGGGCCTCGGACAATGAGCAGTTCTTC; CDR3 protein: CASNLRASDNEQFF
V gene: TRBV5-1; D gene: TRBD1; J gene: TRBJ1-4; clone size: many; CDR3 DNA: TGCGCCAGCAGTCGCGAAACCGGGACAGGAGGTTCTAAACTGTTTTTT; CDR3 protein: CASSRETGTGGSKLFF
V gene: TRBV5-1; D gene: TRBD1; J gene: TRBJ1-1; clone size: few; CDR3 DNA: TGCGCCAGCAGCTTTTCGGGACAGATGAACACTGAAGCTTTCTTT; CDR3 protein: CASSFSGQMNTEAFF
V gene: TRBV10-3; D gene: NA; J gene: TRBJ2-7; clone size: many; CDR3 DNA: TGTGCCATCAGACCCGGCGGCAGAACCTACGAGCAGTACTTC; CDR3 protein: CAIRPGGRTYEQYF
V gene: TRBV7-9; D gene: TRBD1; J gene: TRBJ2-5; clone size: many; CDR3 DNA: TGTGCCAGCAGCAGATTACACCTAAGACAGGGGCGCCGGGAGACCCAGTACTTC; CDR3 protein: CASSRLHLRQGRRETQYF
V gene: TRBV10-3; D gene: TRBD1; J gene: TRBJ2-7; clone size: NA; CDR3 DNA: TGTGCCATCAGCGCAAGCCGGGACAGGTGGGACTCCTACGAGCAGTACTTC; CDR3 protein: CAISASRDRWDSYEQYF
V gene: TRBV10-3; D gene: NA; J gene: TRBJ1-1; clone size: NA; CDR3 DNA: TGTGCCATCAGTGAGTCGCAACCCCGAGGCACTGAAGCTTTCTTT; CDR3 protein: CAISESQPRGTEAFF
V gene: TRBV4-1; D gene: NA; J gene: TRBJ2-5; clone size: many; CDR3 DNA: TGCGCCAGCAGCCAAGATCGCGCCCTTGAGGAGACCCAGTACTTC; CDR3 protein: CASSQDRALEETQYF
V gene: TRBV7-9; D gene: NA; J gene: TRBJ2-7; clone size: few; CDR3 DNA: TGTGCCAGCAGCTTGAGCCGGAGGGCGCTTGAGCAGTACTTC; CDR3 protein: CASSLSRRALEQYF
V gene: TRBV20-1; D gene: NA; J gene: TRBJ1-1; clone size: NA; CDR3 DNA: TGCAGTGCCGCCCCCGGGGAGGGCCGGAACACTGAAGCTTTCTTT; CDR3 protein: CSAAPGEGRNTEAFF
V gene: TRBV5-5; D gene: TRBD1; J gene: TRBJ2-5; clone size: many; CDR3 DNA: TGTGCCAGCAGCTGGCCAGGGGGCCCGTCCCAAGAGACCCAGTACTTC; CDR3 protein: CASSWPGGPSQETQYF
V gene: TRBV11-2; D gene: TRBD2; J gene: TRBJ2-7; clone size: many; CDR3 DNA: TGTGCCAGCAGCTTACGGGGAAAAGCTAGCGGGGCCTCCTACGAGCAGTACTTC; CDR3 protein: CASSLRGKASGASYEQYF
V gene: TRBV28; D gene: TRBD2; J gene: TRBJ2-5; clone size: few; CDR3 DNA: TGTGCCAGCAGTACTGCGCGGGGGGCCTGGGTGACCCAGTACTTC; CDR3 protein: CASSTARGAWVTQYF
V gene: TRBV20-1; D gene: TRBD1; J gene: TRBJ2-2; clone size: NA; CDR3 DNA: TGCAGTGCCGAGGGGGCGGCCCAAAGGGGGGAGCTGTTTTTT; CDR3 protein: CSAEGAAQRGELFF
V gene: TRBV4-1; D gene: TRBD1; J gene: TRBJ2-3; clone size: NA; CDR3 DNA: TGCGCCAGCAGCCTCAGCTCACAGGGGTGCACAGATACGCAGTATTTT; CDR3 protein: CASSLSSQGCTDTQYF
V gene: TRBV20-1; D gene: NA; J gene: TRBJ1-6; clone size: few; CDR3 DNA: TGCAGTGCTCGACGCTCGGGTTCACCCCTCCACTTT; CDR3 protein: CSARRSGSPLHF
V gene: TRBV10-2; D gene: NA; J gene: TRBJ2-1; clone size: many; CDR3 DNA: TGCGCCAGCAGTCGCAGCCCCTCCTACAATGAGCAGTTCTTC; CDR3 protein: CASSRSPSYNEQFF
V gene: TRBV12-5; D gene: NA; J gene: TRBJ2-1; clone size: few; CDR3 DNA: TGTGCTAGTGGTTTGGGTCTGGGAGGTAGTGAGCAGTTCTTC; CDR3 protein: CASGLGLGGSEQFF
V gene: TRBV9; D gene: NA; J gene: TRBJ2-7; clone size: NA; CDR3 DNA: TGTGCCAGCAGCGTAGGTGCAGCCTACGAGCAGTACTTC; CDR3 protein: CASSVGAAYEQYF
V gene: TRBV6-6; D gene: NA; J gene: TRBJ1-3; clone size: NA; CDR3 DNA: TGTGCCAGTTTTCCCTCCCAGGGCTCCGGAAACACCATATATTTT; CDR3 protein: CASFPSQGSGNTIYF
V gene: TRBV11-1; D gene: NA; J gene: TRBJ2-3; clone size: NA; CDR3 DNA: TGTGCCAGCAGCTTCGGCAGGACCAAACCTAGTAGCACAGATACGCAGTATTTT; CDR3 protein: CASSFGRTKPSSTDTQYF
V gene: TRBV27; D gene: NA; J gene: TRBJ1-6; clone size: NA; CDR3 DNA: TGTGCCAGCAGCCTACAGGGACCGGGAAATTCACCCCTCCACTTT; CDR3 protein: CASSLQGPGNSPLHF
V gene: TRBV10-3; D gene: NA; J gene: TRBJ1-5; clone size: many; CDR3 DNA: TGTGCCATCGGAGACAGGACCCCAGGGAATCAGCCCCAGCATTTT; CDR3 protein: CAIGDRTPGNQPQHF
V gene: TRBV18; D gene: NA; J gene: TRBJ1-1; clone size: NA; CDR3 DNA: TGTGCCAGCTCCTCATACACTGAAGCTTTCTTT; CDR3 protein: CASSSYTEAFF
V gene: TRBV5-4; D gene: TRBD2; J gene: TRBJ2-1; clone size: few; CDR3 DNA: TGTGCCAGCAGCTTAGGGACTAGCGTGGTTTACAATGAGCAGTTCTTC; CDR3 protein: CASSLGTSVVYNEQFF
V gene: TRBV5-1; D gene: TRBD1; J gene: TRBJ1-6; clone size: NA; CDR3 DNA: TGCGCCAGCAGCTTGGAGGGGACAGCTACGTCACCCCTCCACTTT; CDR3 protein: CASSLEGTATSPLHF
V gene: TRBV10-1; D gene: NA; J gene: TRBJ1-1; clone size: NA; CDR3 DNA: TGCGCCAGCAGTGAGTCGCCGAAGAACACTGAAGCTTTCTTT; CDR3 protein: CASSESPKNTEAFF
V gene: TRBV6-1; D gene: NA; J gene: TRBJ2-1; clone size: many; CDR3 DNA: TGTGCCAGCAGTGAAGCGCTACAAGCGGCCCCTTACAATGAGCAGTTCTTC; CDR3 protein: CASSEALQAAPYNEQFF
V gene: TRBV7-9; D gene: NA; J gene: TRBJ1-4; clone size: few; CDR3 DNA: TGTGCCAGCAGCCCAAGACTTGCAACTAATGAAAAACTGTTTTTT; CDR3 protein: CASSPRLATNEKLFF
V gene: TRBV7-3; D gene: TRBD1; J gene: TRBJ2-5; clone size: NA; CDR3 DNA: TGTGCCAGCAGCCCAACAGGGGGAAACCAAGAGACCCAGTACTTC; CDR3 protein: CASSPTGGNQETQYF
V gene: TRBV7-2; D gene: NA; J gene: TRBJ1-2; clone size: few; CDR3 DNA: TGTGCCAGCAGCCGGGACCTAACTAACTATGGCTACACCTTC; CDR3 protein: CASSRDLTNYGYTF
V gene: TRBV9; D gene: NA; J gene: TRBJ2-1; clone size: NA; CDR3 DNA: TGTGCCAATACTCCGGCCGATGAGCAGTTCTTC; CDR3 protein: CANTPADEQFF
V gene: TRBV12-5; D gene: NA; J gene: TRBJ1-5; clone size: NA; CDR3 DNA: TGTGCTAGTGGTCCGATCGGGCAGCCCCAGCATTTT; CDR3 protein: CASGPIGQPQHF
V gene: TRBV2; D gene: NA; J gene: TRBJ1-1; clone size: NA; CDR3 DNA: TGTGCCAGCAGTGAACGGGGCCCAGCTTTCTTT; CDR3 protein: CASSERGPAFF
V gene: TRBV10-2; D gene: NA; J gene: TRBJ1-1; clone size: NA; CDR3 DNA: TGCGCCAGCAGTGAGTCCCGGGTAGGCGTCACTGAAGCTTTCTTT; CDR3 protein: CASSESRVGVTEAFF